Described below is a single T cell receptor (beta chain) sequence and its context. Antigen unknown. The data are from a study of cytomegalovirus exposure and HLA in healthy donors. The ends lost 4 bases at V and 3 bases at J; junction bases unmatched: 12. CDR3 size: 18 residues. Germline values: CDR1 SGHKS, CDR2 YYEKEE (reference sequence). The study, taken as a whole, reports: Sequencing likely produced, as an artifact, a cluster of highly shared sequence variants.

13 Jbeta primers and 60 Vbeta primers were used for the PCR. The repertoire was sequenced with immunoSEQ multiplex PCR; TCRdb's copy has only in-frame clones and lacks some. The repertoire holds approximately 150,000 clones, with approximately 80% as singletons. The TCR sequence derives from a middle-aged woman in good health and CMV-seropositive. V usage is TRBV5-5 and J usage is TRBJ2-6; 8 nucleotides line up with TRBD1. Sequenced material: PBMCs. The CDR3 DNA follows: TGTGCCAGCAGCACCCGGGACAGGATCCACGGTGGGGCCAACGTCCTGACTTTC. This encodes CASSTRDRIHGGANVLTF. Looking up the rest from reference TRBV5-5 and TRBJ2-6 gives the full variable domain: DAGVTQSPTHLIKTRGQQVTLRCSPISGHKSVSWYQQVLGQGPQFIFQYYEKEERGRGNFPDRFSARQFPNYSSELNVNALLLGDSALYLCASSTRDRIHGGANVLTFGAGSRLTVL.